The 25 T cell receptor beta chains presented below share a single source sample, sequenced in a study of spatial heterogeneity in lung cancer. TCRdb ran MiXCR on the 5' RACE reads and lists one entry per CDR3 protein. The sample consists of about 2,400 distinct CDR3 sequences, roughly 27% of them appearing once. Time point reported: blood at routine non-recurrence follow-up after resection. The specimen was PBMCs, collected at follow-up. The receptors were gathered from a male donor with early-stage non-small cell lung cancer.

In regard to this clonotype: A library made for alpha chains picked up this beta chain off target, so its size means little. The chain couples TRBV7-2 to TRBJ1-2; possibly TRBD1 for D (5 bases). Germline values: CDR1 SGHTA, CDR2 FQGNSA. V dropped 3 bases and J dropped 4 bases, with 9 bases sitting between them. The CDR3 sequence is 13 residues long. CDR3 loop: CASSFAGIYGYTF. As DNA, the CDR3 is TGTGCCAGCAGCTTTGCAGGGATCTATGGCTACACCTTC.

About this clonotype: This beta chain lies outside the target of a library built for alpha chains; its clone size means little. The chain carries TRBV4-1 and TRBJ1-4, with unresolved D. CDR1 and CDR2 (germline): MGHRA, YSYEKL. This CDR3 has 15 amino acids. The V gene lost 0 bases and the J gene lost 8 bases, with 13 bases spanning the gap. Here the CDR3 DNA reads TGCGCCAGCAGCCAAGAAAGGGCTAAGCCGGAAAAACTGTTTTTT. Its protein product is CASSQERAKPEKLFF.

Note on this clonotype: This beta chain slipped into a library made for alpha chains as a stray read, so its size is not meaningful. The CDR3 nucleotides are TGTGCCTCCCAGGGGACAGGGAACACCGGGGAGCTGTTTTTT. This encodes CASQGTGNTGELFF. This chain connects TRBV24-1 to TRBJ2-2; TRBD1 aligns across 8 bases. The ends lost 12 bases at V and 1 base at J; junction bases unmatched: 6. This CDR3 spans 14 amino acids. Germline loops: CDR1 KGHDR, CDR2 SFDVKD.

This clonotype was observed a few times. Within a library made for alpha chains, this beta chain is off target, and its count is uninformative. The chain links TRBV6-2 or TRBV6-3 to TRBJ2-1; 9 positions agree with TRBD2. The CDR3 extends over 14 amino acids. The V gene's germline CDR1 is MNHEY and CDR2 SVGEGT. The V and J ends lost 7 bases and 3 bases, in that order; junction bases with no gene match: 4. CDR3 DNA: TGTGCCAGCACTCTACTAGCGGGCTACAATGAGCAGTTCTTC. Encoded protein: CASTLLAGYNEQFF.

This clonotype has just a few counts. In a library made to pick up alpha chains, this beta chain is a stray read with a size that means little. The CDR3 protein is CASSYAQGVHEQYF. The CDR3 DNA is TGTGCCAGCAGTTACGCGCAGGGGGTCCACGAGCAGTACTTC. The chain couples TRBV6-2 or TRBV6-3 to TRBJ2-7; 7 positions match TRBD1. The germline V gene has CDR1 MNHEY and CDR2 SVGEGT. J gave up 5 bases and V 2 bases, and 6 bases lay outside the gene matches. The CDR3 consists of 14 residues.

This clonotype was counted only a few times. With the library built for alpha chains, this beta chain is off target and its frequency is not meaningful. This chain connects TRBV12-2 to TRBJ2-7. TRBV12-2 is classified as a pseudogene. This CDR3 comprises 11 residues. The chain's CDR3 is CASRLGYEQYF. The CDR3 nucleotides are TGTGCAAGTCGCTTAGGGTACGAGCAGTACTTC.

Relative to its sample, this clonotype is large (0.1 to 1%). Since the library was made to target alpha chains, this beta chain is a stray read and its abundance is not meaningful. The genes are TRBV12-3 or TRBV12-4 and TRBJ2-4; 7 bases map to TRBD2. This CDR3 has 14 residues. Trimming removed 1 base from V and 8 bases from J; junction bases left unmatched: 5. The DNA of the CDR3 is TGTGCCAGCAGTTTAGGCGGGGCGGGAGACATTCAGTACTTC. Residues: CASSLGGAGDIQYF.

Only a few counts were recorded for this clonotype. This beta chain is a stray read from a library made for alpha chains; its abundance is not meaningful. V is TRBV7-9 and J is TRBJ2-6; the match to TRBD1 covers 7 bases. Germline CDR1 and CDR2: SEHNR and FQNEAQ (reference sequence). Unmatched junction bases numbered 8, after V lost 5 bases and J lost 1 base. This CDR3 is 17 amino acids long. For the CDR3, the DNA is TGTGCCAGCAGCCTCCGGGGACAGCATTCTGGGGCCAACGTCCTGACTTTC. Translated, it gives CASSLRGQHSGANVLTF.

Sample share makes this clonotype large (0.1 to 1%). The library was built for alpha chains, so this beta chain is an off-target read and its size means little. The J gene is TRBJ2-7, the V gene TRBV28, with D possibly being TRBD2 (5 bases). The V gene's germline CDR1 is MDHEN and CDR2 SYDVKM. The V end was cut by 9 bases, the J end by 2 bases, with 11 bases between. The CDR3 has 12 amino acids. CDR3 in DNA: TGTGCCAGTCAGCGGACCGCCTACGAGCAGTACTTC. It codes for CASQRTAYEQYF. The full variable domain, rest sourced from reference TRBV28 and TRBJ2-7, is DVKVTQSSRYLVKRTGEKVFLECVQDMDHENMFWYRQDPGLGLRLIYFSYDVKMKEKGDIPEGYSVSREKKERFSLILESASTNQTSMYLCASQRTAYEQYFGPGTRLTVT.

By sample fraction, this clonotype is medium-sized. With the library built for alpha chains, this beta chain is off target and its frequency is not meaningful. The rearrangement uses TRBV6-2 or TRBV6-3 and TRBJ2-7, with a possible D match to TRBD2 (5 bases). Germline V gene sequence: CDR1 MNHEY, CDR2 SVGEGT. The CDR3 extends over 14 amino acids. With 7 bases removed from V and 6 bases from J, the gap between germline ends came to 19 bases. CDR3 in amino acids: CASNRGPTTSEQYF. CDR3 DNA: TGTGCCAGCAACCGAGGGCCGACCACGAGCGAGCAGTACTTC.

About this clonotype itself: As an off-target read in a library built for alpha chains, this beta chain has a frequency of little significance. The J gene is TRBJ2-1, the V gene TRBV4-3; a possible D gene is TRBD2 (5 bases). This CDR3 spans 17 amino acids. V was trimmed by 1 base and J by 4 bases, leaving 17 bases between them. Germline assignment: CDR1 LGHNA and CDR2 YSLEER. Written as DNA, the CDR3 is TGCGCCAGCAGCCAAGTCCCCCCCGCGTCGGGGTACAATGAGCAGTTCTTC. Translated: CASSQVPPASGYNEQFF.

Notes on this clonotype: Since the library was made to target alpha chains, this beta chain is a stray read and its abundance is not meaningful. The rearrangement joins TRBV7-6 to TRBJ2-2, with a possible D match to TRBD2 (6 bases). Trimming pared 4 bases from V and 4 bases from J, leaving 10 bases between. From germline, CDR1 is SGHVS and CDR2 FNYEAQ. There are 14 residues in the CDR3. CDR3 coding DNA: TGTGCCAGCAGCTCCAGCGGGTCCACCGGGGAGCTGTTTTTT. Its translation is CASSSSGSTGELFF.

This clonotype was picked up a small number of times. This beta chain lies outside the target of a library built for alpha chains; its clone size means little. This sequence joins TRBV24-1 and TRBJ2-3; TRBD2 aligns across 12 bases. CDR1 and CDR2 (germline): KGHDR, SFDVKD. V shed 3 bases and J 3 bases; nucleotides not matched to a gene: 3. There are 16 residues in the CDR3. The CDR3 DNA follows: TGTGCCACCAGTGATCCCGGGACTAGCGGGACAGATACGCAGTATTTT. Translation: CATSDPGTSGTDTQYF.

As regards this clonotype: This beta chain appears as a stray read in a library generated for alpha chains; its size is not informative. V usage is TRBV10-3 and J usage is TRBJ2-1, with TRBD2 matching 16 bases. Germline V gene data show CDR1 as ENHRY and CDR2 as SYGVKD. V dropped 8 bases and J dropped 0; count of bases not matched to a gene: 4. The CDR3 consists of 17 residues. Here the CDR3 DNA reads TGTGCCATCGGGACTAGCGGGAGGGAGAGCTCCTACAATGAGCAGTTCTTC. This gives the protein CAIGTSGRESSYNEQFF.

Note on this clonotype: Since it is a stray read in a library aimed at alpha chains, this beta chain has a size that is not meaningful. The genes are TRBV18 and TRBJ2-3; D may be TRBD1 (6 bases). Germline V gene sequence: CDR1 KGHSH, CDR2 LQKENI. V was shortened by 2 bases and J by 0 bases, with 18 bases between the two germline ends. The CDR3 extends over 18 amino acids. CDR3 nucleotide sequence: TGTGCCAGCTCACCAATTGTCAGGGGATCATCTAGCACAGATACGCAGTATTTT. It codes for CASSPIVRGSSSTDTQYF.

Note on this clonotype: The library was prepared for alpha chains; this beta chain is a stray read, so its frequency means little. V is TRBV28 and J is TRBJ2-7; the D call may be TRBD1 or TRBD2 (6 bases each). Trimming cost V 3 bases and J 4 bases, with 19 bases left between them. Per germline, CDR1 MDHEN and CDR2 SYDVKM. The CDR3 length is 16 residues. The CDR3 region has the DNA TGTGCCAGCAGTTTGAGTCTCGGGGGCGCAGGGTACGAGCAGTACTTC. Encoded protein: CASSLSLGGAGYEQYF.

As for this clonotype: Little can be read into the size of this beta chain, an off-target read in a library designed for alpha chains. The chain joins TRBV7-3 to TRBJ2-2, with D perhaps given as TRBD1 or TRBD2 (5 bases each). This CDR3 spans 15 amino acids. Germline values: CDR1 SGHTA, CDR2 FQGTGA. The V end lost 2 bases, the J end lost 4 bases, and 11 bases lay between the germline ends. The CDR3 is CASSLWGRATGELFF. For the CDR3, the DNA is TGTGCCAGCAGCTTATGGGGGAGAGCCACCGGGGAGCTGTTTTTT. The variable domain in full, completed from reference TRBV7-3 and TRBJ2-2, reads GAGVSQTPSNKVTEKGKYVELRCDPISGHTALYWYRQSLGQGPEFLIYFQGTGAADDSGLPNDRFFAVRPEGSVSTLKIQRTERGDSAVYLCASSLWGRATGELFFGEGSRLTVL.

Comments on this clonotype: This beta chain was picked up by a library intended for alpha chains and is off target, so its count carries little meaning. The gene calls are TRBV29-1 and TRBJ2-7, with 14 bases that match TRBD2. Germline CDR1 reads SQVTM; CDR2 reads ANQGSEA. There are 16 residues in the CDR3. V shed 7 bases, J shed 2 bases, and the junction held 10 bases outside the gene matches. The CDR3 loop reads CSAVQPGLAGAYEQYF. The CDR3 bases are TGCAGCGCGGTCCAACCGGGACTAGCGGGAGCCTACGAGCAGTACTTC.

Of note for this clonotype: Since it is a stray read in a library aimed at alpha chains, this beta chain has a size that is not meaningful. The gene calls are TRBV7-2 and TRBJ2-3; the match to TRBD2 covers 9 bases. From germline, CDR1 is SGHTA and CDR2 FQGNSA. V was pared by 4 bases and J by 13 bases, with 9 bases of the junction left unmatched. The CDR3 extends over 13 amino acids. The CDR3 spells CASSSPGTSKEYF. DNA of the CDR3: TGTGCCAGCAGCTCTCCCGGGACTAGCAAAGAGTATTTT.

Regarding this clonotype: This beta chain is an unintended read in a library built for alpha chains; its size means little. The chain combines TRBV7-9 with TRBJ2-3, with D unresolved. CDR3 size: 14 residues. V lost 1 base, J lost 4 bases, and 9 bases lay in between. Germline values: CDR1 SEHNR, CDR2 FQNEAQ (reference sequence). The CDR3 sequence is CASSLVEGSDTQYF. CDR3 sequence (DNA): TGTGCCAGCAGCTTAGTCGAAGGGTCAGATACGCAGTATTTT.

Sample share makes this clonotype medium-sized. This beta chain is an unintended read in a library built for alpha chains; its size means little. In DNA, the CDR3 is TGTGCCTGGAGCGTAGCGGGAGATGAGCAGTTCTTC. Its translation: CAWSVAGDEQFF. The chain employs TRBV30 and TRBJ2-1; 9 nucleotides align to TRBD2. Germline trimming cut 3 bases from V and 8 bases from J; bases unmatched to any gene: 2. Germline assignment: CDR1 GTSNPN and CDR2 SVGIG (reference sequence). The CDR3 is 12 amino acids.

This clonotype has just a few counts. This beta chain lies outside the target of a library built for alpha chains; its clone size means little. The V and J genes are TRBV5-1 and TRBJ2-6, with a tentative D call TRBD2 (5 bases). Trimming removed 0 bases at V and 2 bases at J, with 9 bases between. The CDR3 runs 16 residues. Germline values: CDR1 SGHRS, CDR2 YFSETQ. CDR3 coding DNA: TGCGCCAGCAGCTTGGCGGGGAGCCCTGGGGCCAACGTCCTGACTTTC. This gives the protein CASSLAGSPGANVLTF.

Note on this clonotype: Found in a library prepared for alpha chains, this beta chain is an off-target read, and its abundance has little meaning. The chain couples TRBV14 to TRBJ2-7, with D possibly TRBD1 on 5 matching bases. CDR3 length equals 11 residues. V was cut by 2 bases and J by 6 bases, with 5 bases left in between. Per germline, CDR1 SGHDN and CDR2 FVKESK. CDR3 in amino acids: CASSQTGEQYF. The CDR3 region has the DNA TGTGCCAGCAGCCAAACAGGCGAGCAGTACTTC.

This clonotype was observed a handful of times. This beta chain lies outside the target of a library built for alpha chains; its clone size means little. The chain links TRBV28 to TRBJ2-3; TRBD2 matches 10 bases. Germline V gene lookup returns CDR1 MDHEN and CDR2 SYDVKM. J gave up 6 bases and V 4 bases, and 13 bases lay outside the gene matches. CDR3 size: 17 residues. CDR3 protein: CASSSGQGTSVVDTQYF. The CDR3, as DNA: TGTGCCAGCAGTTCCGGACAAGGGACTAGCGTTGTCGATACGCAGTATTTT.

Concerning this clonotype itself: This beta chain slipped into a library made for alpha chains as a stray read, so its size is not meaningful. The V call is TRBV28, the J call TRBJ2-3; D unresolved. Trimming left V 6 bases short and J 5 bases short, with 12 bases between. The CDR3 has 13 amino acids. Germline-derived CDR1 and CDR2 are MDHEN and SYDVKM. The chain's CDR3 is CASSHGPVDTQYF. CDR3 nucleotides: TGTGCCAGCAGCCACGGACCCGTAGATACGCAGTATTTT.